A single sample gave rise to the 11 T cell receptor beta chains below, sequenced in a study of T cell repertoires in cytomegalovirus infection. MiXCR, applied by TCRdb to the reads, yields one record per CDR3 protein. This table holds some 600,000 distinct CDR3 sequences, approximately 24% found once. The sample comprised CD8+ T cells from PBMCs. The origin of the receptors is a human donor in good health (CMV status not recorded). Some clones in this sample may be carry-over from other donors' samples.

The rearrangement links TRBV7-3 to TRBJ2-4; tentatively, D is TRBD1 or TRBD2 (5 bases each). This CDR3 spans 17 amino acids. Germline CDR1 SGHTA, CDR2 FQGTGA. Trimming left V 0 bases short and J 3 bases short, with 15 bases between. This chain's CDR3 is CASSLTIGTEDKNIQYF. The DNA of the CDR3 is TGTGCCAGCAGCTTAACGATTGGGACCGAAGACAAAAACATTCAGTACTTC.

V is TRBV24-1 and J is TRBJ2-1; a possible D gene is TRBD1 (5 bases). Trimming left V 9 bases short and J 4 bases short, with 12 bases between. The germline gives CDR1 KGHDR, CDR2 SFDVKD. CDR3 length: 13 amino acids. The CDR3, as DNA: TGTGCCACCGCACGACAGAAGTACAATGAGCAGTTCTTC. It encodes CATARQKYNEQFF.

This sequence joins TRBV6-2 or TRBV6-3 and TRBJ2-2; D is unresolved. Trimming left V 6 bases short and J 6 bases short, with 11 bases between. This CDR3 has 13 amino acids. The germline V gene has CDR1 MNHEY and CDR2 SVGEGT. DNA for the CDR3: TGTGCCAGCAGCGTAGGTTTCCCCGGGGAGCTGTTTTTT. Protein sequence: CASSVGFPGELFF.

The chain links TRBV29-1 to TRBJ1-1, with D hard to call. The V gene lost 2 bases and the J gene lost 1 base, with 5 bases spanning the gap. Looked up from germline, CDR1 is SQVTM and CDR2 is ANQGSEA. The CDR3 is made up of 12 amino acids. The CDR3 is CSVESGNTEAFF. CDR3 nucleotides: TGCAGCGTTGAATCTGGGAACACTGAAGCTTTCTTT. Variable domain in full (rest from reference TRBV29-1 and TRBJ1-1): SAVISQKPSRDICQRGTSLTIQCQVDSQVTMMFWYRQQPGQSLTLIATANQGSEATYESGFVIDKFPISRPNLTFSTLTVSNMSPEDSSIYLCSVESGNTEAFFGQGTRLTVV.

V usage is TRBV4-1 and J usage is TRBJ1-2, with D possibly matching TRBD1 (5 bases). Looked up from germline, CDR1 is MGHRA and CDR2 is YSYEKL. There are 15 residues in the CDR3. Trimming cost V 0 bases and J 4 bases, with 12 bases left between them. In DNA form, the CDR3 reads TGCGCCAGCAGCCAAGAACCAGGTGGGGGCTATGGCTACACCTTC. Translated: CASSQEPGGGYGYTF.

This clonotype was observed a handful of times. The chain carries TRBV28 and TRBJ1-4; no reliable D call. Trimming removed 1 base from V and 1 base from J, with 16 bases in between. The CDR3 loop spans 18 amino acids. The V gene's germline CDR1 is MDHEN and CDR2 SYDVKM. CDR3 in DNA: TGTGCCAGCAGTTTATTGCAACTCGGCTTCGGAACTAATGAAAAACTGTTTTTT. Amino acid sequence: CASSLLQLGFGTNEKLFF.

This clonotype was found many times. V usage is TRBV7-9 and J usage is TRBJ2-7; D gene unclear. This CDR3 is 14 amino acids long. Trimming removed 5 bases at V and 2 bases at J, with 13 bases between. Looked up from germline, CDR1 is SEHNR and CDR2 is FQNEAQ (reference sequence). The CDR3 region has the DNA TGTGCCAGCAGCCCCCAACTTGCCACCTACGAGCAGTACTTC. Translation: CASSPQLATYEQYF.

With respect to this clonotype: A much larger clone sits a single nucleotide away, making a read error possible. J is TRBJ2-3 and V is TRBV7-9, with D uncertain. The J call may be in error: the DNA end matches TRBJ1-5 better. Germline assignment: CDR1 SEHNR and CDR2 FQNEAQ (reference sequence). This CDR3 has 13 residues. The CDR3 nucleotides read TGTGCCAGCAGCCCATCTCTAGAAGATACGCAGCATTTT. Its protein is CASSPSLEDTQHF.

This clonotype was observed many times. J is TRBJ2-2 and V is TRBV28, with D hard to call. CDR1 and CDR2 from the germline V gene are MDHEN and SYDVKM. Trimming took 5 bases from V and 0 from J, leaving 10 bases between them. The CDR3 totals 15 residues. Written as DNA, the CDR3 is TGTGCCAGCAGTCTCTTCGATACGAACACCGGGGAGCTGTTTTTT. Translation: CASSLFDTNTGELFF.

The rearrangement joins TRBV6-6 to TRBJ2-7; either TRBD1 or TRBD2 may supply D (5 bases each). In germline, CDR1 is MNHNY, CDR2 SVGAGI (reference sequence). The CDR3 is made up of 15 amino acids. V shed 6 bases and J shed 0 bases, with 15 bases lying between them. CDR3: CASSPSTGPSYEQYV. CDR3 nucleotide sequence: TGTGCCAGCAGCCCATCTACGGGACCCTCCTACGAGCAGTACGTC.

This clonotype came up a few times. The chain links TRBV14 to TRBJ1-1; no reliable D call. Germline CDR1 is SGHDN and CDR2 is FVKESK. The CDR3 is made up of 15 amino acids. V was clipped by 1 base and J by 0 bases, with 9 bases between them. The CDR3 DNA sequence: TGTGCCAGCAGCCAAGTTAGGCATTTGAACACTGAAGCTTTCTTT. Translation gives CASSQVRHLNTEAFF.